This T cell receptor beta chain was observed in a study of regulatory T cells in long-lasting Graves disease (dated by TCRdb to the early 2020s). About the full investigation: Persistent Graves' disease meant more than 5 years of antithyroid drug treatment with TSH receptor autoantibodies that stayed positive. Patients with persistent Graves' disease were compared with patients with newly diagnosed Graves' disease using TCR sequencing and RNA sequencing of peripheral blood. The study was conducted in China and was registered as a clinical trial. A total of roughly 33 samples underwent TCR sequencing: around 13 from persistent and roughly 20 from newly diagnosed Graves' disease patients. In the clinical cohort, patients with persistent Graves' disease had used antithyroid drugs for an average of approximately eleven years. Results and caveats for the whole study, not just this receptor: TRBV28, TRBJ1-2 and TRBJ2-5 were preferentially used in persistent disease, while TRBV20-1 and TRBJ2-1 were favored in newly diagnosed disease. Peripheral blood alone was examined, since thyroid tissue, which constituted the primary lesion, could not be accessed. The authors acknowledged the small sample size as a limitation that may reduce accuracy. A larger number of public clonotypes was shared among persistent patients (approximately 2,500) than among newly diagnosed patients (around 970). Compared with newly diagnosed patients, persistent Graves' disease patients had lower TCR Shannon entropy and fewer highly expanded clones, which suggests clonal expansion. Only the TCR beta chain was sequenced and analyzed.

Library generation was performed with multiplex PCR. The sample was run on an Illumina HiSeq 4000. CDR3 regions were amplified by Arm-PCR with iRepertoire HTBI primers to construct TCR beta libraries. Before sequencing, the PCR products underwent gel purification. In the paper's pipeline: Gene usage analysis of CDR3 amino acid clonotypes used the roughly 60 TRBV and more than 13 TRBJ segments found across samples. COPE and FqMerger were used to merge the filtered high-quality paired reads into contigs. Contigs were aligned with BLAST to IMGT TRBV, TRBD and TRBJ reference genes, and CDR3 was defined per IMGT. Clonotypes above 0.1% frequency were classified as highly expanded clones. Shannon entropy was used to measure repertoire diversity, and the Gini coefficient was used to measure V-J evenness. A clonotype was considered public if more than one individual shared it. Starting from the raw public reads, TCRdb applied fastp trimming at Q25, assembled clones with MiXCR and retained in-frame beta chains. One record per CDR3 amino acid sequence lists the most common genes and DNA. TCRdb's processing, not the study's, gives the V and J calls here. The sample contains roughly 490,000 distinct CDR3 sequences, around a fifth of them found a single time. Jointly, the top ten make up approximately 14% of the sample.

V lost 1 base and J lost 5 bases, and the count of bases not matched to a germline gene is 8. Its CDR3 holds 15 amino acids, cysteine through phenylalanine. Kept here is only the CDR3 DNA, which spans 45 bases and is read in frame from base 1. Looking up the germline V gene yields CDR1 LGHNA and CDR2 YSLEER. Per the publication, the time point label means: persistent/refractory GD, antithyroid drugs over 5 years with positive TRAb. For both TCR sequencing and RNA sequencing, RNA was extracted from PBMCs in TRIzol. Graves' disease was diagnosed according to American Thyroid Association guidelines. Recruitment of patients was carried out at an endocrinology department in Xi'an, China. From each patient, around 9 milliliters of peripheral blood was collected into an EDTA anticoagulant tube. Ficoll Paque Plus density gradient separation was used to isolate PBMCs, and no further T cell sorting was done. An Agilent 2100 Bioanalyzer and agarose gel were used to assess RNA quality, and a NanoDrop 2000 was used to measure RNA concentration.

There are a few counts of this clonotype. Its antigen is currently not known. Within one base of it there is no much larger clone, and no base qualities were kept. The chain is encoded by TRBV4-3 joined to TRBJ2-7, with 7 bases matching TRBD2. This sample comprised peripheral blood mononuclear cells (PBMCs), obtained when the disease was refractory, from a patient treated with antithyroid drugs. The receptor comes from a female donor with Graves disease. The nucleotide sequence reads as follows: TGCGCCAGCAGCCAAGCCAGGCGGGAGCTTGACGAGCAGTACTTC. It specifies CASSQARRELDEQYF.